This TCR beta chain was obtained from a study of cytomegalovirus exposure and HLA in healthy donors. Background on the study: The 110 or so validation repertoires used the same platform as the 550 to 750 first-cohort repertoires, a later analysis reported. Study findings and constraints: According to a subsequent analysis, TCR clusters identified in the first cohort showed a tendency to co-occur across the roughly 130 validation repertoires. Among TCR beta chains, those listed as cytomegalovirus-associated numbered more than 150.

The protocol was immunoSEQ multiplex PCR, while the TCRdb copy is restricted to in-frame clones and leaves out a portion. The sample includes about 110,000 clones, more than 75% seen only once; the top ten take approximately 1.5%. This CDR3 spans 15 amino acids. Germline assignment: CDR1 SNHLY and CDR2 FYNNEI. With V trimmed by 7 bases and J by 3 bases, 8 bases remained unmatched. Details on this clone: Its specificity is unknown.

This chain connects TRBV2 to TRBJ2-1, with 8 bases matching TRBD2. Sample: PBMCs. This receptor was identified in a woman aged 25-40 years in good health and CMV-seropositive. The CDR3 coding sequence is TGTGCCAGCATGGGGCGCGGGGGGTACTACAATGAGCAGTTCTTC. Residues: CASMGRGGYYNEQFF.